These T cell receptor beta chains were read from a single sample in a study of T cell changes during pregnancy in multiple sclerosis. This table comes from immunoSEQ multiplex PCR, and its TCRdb copy is limited to in-frame clones, with some not included. The sample lists about 75,000 clones; 85% to 95% were seen once. The specimen comprised CD4+ T cells from peripheral blood mononuclear cells, sampled after pregnancy. The receptors were gathered from a female donor with multiple sclerosis, enrolled in a pregnancy study. Both conserved end residues are part of each CDR3. A D gene is named only where the DNA matches it firmly. Not all rows give a size; the values are once, few, many and, for expanded clones, a class.

clone size	J gene	D gene	V gene	CDR3 protein	CDR3 DNA
.	TRBJ2-1	TRBD1	TRBV19	CASRTFATGLQFF	TGTGCCAGTAGGACCTTCGCGACAGGGTTGCAGTTCTTC
.	TRBJ1-3	TRBD1	TRBV28	CASSLAGQVFGNTIYF	TGTGCCAGCAGTTTAGCGGGACAGGTGTTTGGAAACACCATATATTTT
.	TRBJ1-1	.	TRBV27	CASSLSMRVGTEAFF	TGTGCCAGCAGTTTATCGATGAGGGTCGGCACTGAAGCTTTCTTT
.	TRBJ2-2	.	TRBV7-3	CASRPGLGTGELFF	TGTGCCAGCAGACCGGGGTTGGGAACCGGGGAGCTGTTTTTT
.	TRBJ2-5	.	TRBV7-7	CASSLDTQVATQYF	TGTGCTAGCAGCTTAGATACCCAGGTCGCGACCCAGTACTTC
.	TRBJ2-5	.	TRBV20-1	CSAGTGETQYF	TGCAGTGCAGGGACTGGCGAGACCCAGTACTTC
.	TRBJ2-7	.	TRBV5-6	CASSRDFNGYEQYF	TGTGCCAGCAGTCGGGACTTCAACGGGTACGAGCAGTACTTC
.	TRBJ1-5	.	TRBV5-1	CASSLGPNQPQHF	TGCGCCAGCAGCTTGGGGCCTAATCAGCCCCAGCATTTT
.	TRBJ1-2	TRBD1	TRBV27	CASSGQANYGYTF	TGTGCCAGCAGCGGACAGGCTAACTATGGCTACACCTTC
.	TRBJ2-5	TRBD2	TRBV5-4	CASSGRLAGVETQYF	TGTGCCAGCAGCGGACGACTAGCGGGAGTGGAGACCCAGTACTTC
.	TRBJ2-1	TRBD2	TRBV5-6	CASSLGGVSGRRNEQFF	TGTGCCAGCAGCTTGGGGGGTGTTAGCGGGAGAAGGAATGAGCAGTTCTTC
once	TRBJ2-7	.	TRBV30	CAWGRQLYEQYF	TGTGCCTGGGGTCGACAGTTGTACGAGCAGTACTTC
.	TRBJ2-1	TRBD2	TRBV15	CATSRETLAGFNEQFF	TGTGCCACCAGCAGAGAGACACTAGCGGGATTCAATGAGCAGTTCTTC
.	TRBJ2-1	TRBD2	TRBV4-2	CASSQDGPGTSGSRGHNEQFF	TGTGCCAGCAGCCAAGATGGTCCCGGGACTAGCGGGAGTCGCGGGCACAATGAGCAGTTCTTC
once	TRBJ2-7	TRBD2	TRBV11-2	CASKAGGVYEQYF	TGTGCCAGCAAGGCGGGAGGCGTCTACGAGCAGTACTTC
.	TRBJ1-4	TRBD1	TRBV7-2	CASSLGQGVEKLFF	TGTGCCAGCAGCCTGGGACAGGGTGTAGAAAAACTGTTTTTT
.	TRBJ2-7	TRBD2	TRBV6-5	CASSSTSSHYEQYF	TGTGCCAGCAGCTCGACTAGCTCCCACTACGAGCAGTACTTC
.	TRBJ2-7	TRBD2	TRBV5-6	CASRSTSGSSAEQYF	TGTGCCAGCAGGTCGACTAGCGGGAGTAGTGCCGAGCAGTACTTC
.	TRBJ2-7	TRBD2	TRBV5-4	CASSPTSGRPYEQYF	TGTGCCAGCAGCCCAACTAGCGGGAGGCCCTACGAGCAGTACTTC
.	TRBJ1-5	.	TRBV21-1	CASSNPASDCMSPYSNQPQHF	TGTGCCAGCAGCAACCCCGCGTCCGATTGTATGTCCCCGTATAGCAATCAGCCCCAGCATTTT
.	TRBJ2-5	.	TRBV5-1	CASSLEGYQETQYF	TGCGCCAGCAGCTTGGAGGGGTACCAAGAGACCCAGTACTTC
.	TRBJ2-7	TRBD2	TRBV4-2	CASSQDLKLQAGAFSYEQYF	TGTGCCAGCAGCCAAGACCTCAAACTACAAGCGGGAGCGTTCTCCTACGAGCAGTACTTC
.	TRBJ2-1	TRBD2	TRBV2	CASPGTSGSNEQFF	TGTGCCAGCCCCGGGACTAGCGGCTCCAATGAGCAGTTCTTC
.	TRBJ2-5	TRBD2	TRBV27	CASSSRLAGYQETQYF	TGTGCCAGCAGCTCTCGACTAGCGGGGTACCAAGAGACCCAGTACTTC
.	TRBJ1-3	.	TRBV30	CAWSPGRSGNTIYF	TGTGCCTGGAGCCCAGGGAGGTCTGGAAACACCATATATTTT
.	TRBJ1-2	.	TRBV30	CAWSGQGANYGYTF	TGTGCCTGGAGCGGGCAGGGCGCTAACTATGGCTACACCTTC
once	TRBJ1-5	.	TRBV21-1	CASSKTRQGCHSNQPQHF	TGTGCCAGCAGCAAAACCCGGCAGGGCTGCCATAGCAATCAGCCCCAGCATTTT
.	TRBJ2-3	TRBD1	TRBV28	CASSLTGGPDTQYF	TGTGCCAGCAGTTTGACAGGGGGCCCAGATACGCAGTATTTT
.	TRBJ2-5	.	TRBV19	CASSTSQGKTQYF	TGTGCCAGTAGTACCTCCCAGGGGAAGACCCAGTACTTC
once	TRBJ2-5	TRBD1	TRBV15	CATSTGTGEETQYF	TGTGCCACCAGCACCGGGACAGGGGAAGAGACCCAGTACTTC
.	TRBJ1-1	.	TRBV2	CASNVGAGTEAFF	TGTGCCAGCAATGTGGGGGCAGGGACTGAAGCTTTCTTT
.	TRBJ1-5	.	TRBV19	CASSRDPGMGGQPQHF	TGTGCCAGTAGTCGTGACCCAGGGATGGGTGGACAGCCCCAGCATTTT
.	TRBJ1-2	.	TRBV4-2	CASSQDLIYGYTF	TGTGCCAGCAGCCAAGATTTAATCTATGGCTACACCTTC
.	TRBJ2-1	.	TRBV20-1	CSATLGNEQFF	TGCAGTGCCACCCTCGGCAATGAGCAGTTCTTC
.	TRBJ2-7	.	TRBV6-5	CASSYSLWAGSNEQYF	TGTGCCAGCAGTTACTCCCTGTGGGCAGGGTCCAACGAGCAGTACTTC
.	TRBJ1-5	.	TRBV28	CASSLPPGSPQHF	TGTGCCAGCAGTTTACCTCCGGGGAGCCCCCAGCATTTT
.	TRBJ1-1	.	TRBV5-1	CASSLVTGNTEAFF	TGCGCCAGCAGCTTGGTGACAGGGAACACTGAAGCTTTCTTT
.	TRBJ2-7	.	TRBV19	CASSMRQESYEQYF	TGTGCCAGTAGTATGAGACAGGAGTCCTACGAGCAGTACTTC
.	TRBJ2-5	.	TRBV18	CASSLSVVATETQYF	TGTGCCAGCTCCCTATCCGTGGTAGCCACAGAGACCCAGTACTTC
.	TRBJ2-3	TRBD1	TRBV19	CASKTDRGYTDTQYF	TGTGCCAGTAAAACGGACAGGGGCTACACAGATACGCAGTATTTT
.	TRBJ2-7	TRBD2	TRBV5-6	CASSPQREPHEQYF	TGTGCCAGCAGCCCCCAGCGGGAGCCCCACGAGCAGTACTTC
once	TRBJ2-1	TRBD2	TRBV4-3	CASSQGLAGTEQFF	TGCGCCAGCAGCCAAGGGCTAGCGGGAACTGAGCAGTTCTTC
.	TRBJ2-3	.	TRBV21-1	CASSKVRLAASTDTQYF	TGTGCCAGCAGCAAAGTCCGACTAGCGGCTAGCACAGATACGCAGTATTTT
.	TRBJ2-2	.	TRBV25-1	CASSDWAGNTGELFF	TGTGCCAGCAGTGATTGGGCAGGGAACACCGGGGAGCTGTTTTTT
once	TRBJ2-2	.	TRBV7-3	CASSLLGGVPTGELFF	TGTGCCAGCAGCCTACTAGGAGGGGTACCCACCGGGGAGCTGTTTTTT
once	TRBJ2-1	TRBD1	TRBV19	CASSLNRGLGNEQFF	TGTGCCAGTAGTCTTAACAGGGGTTTGGGGAATGAGCAGTTCTTC
.	TRBJ2-1	TRBD2	TRBV10-3	CAISGTSGRANEQFF	TGTGCCATCAGTGGGACTAGCGGGAGGGCAAATGAGCAGTTCTTC
.	TRBJ2-7	TRBD2	TRBV28	CASRTSSYEQYF	TGTGCCAGCCGGACTAGCAGCTACGAGCAGTACTTC
.	TRBJ1-5	TRBD1	TRBV6-5	CASRRTGDSNQPQHF	TGTGCCAGCAGACGGACAGGGGATAGCAATCAGCCCCAGCATTTT
.	TRBJ2-2	.	TRBV7-2	CASSRAGGELFF	TGTGCCAGCAGCCGAGCCGGCGGGGAGCTGTTTTTT
.	TRBJ1-1	.	TRBV2	CASSIQQNTEAFF	TGTGCCAGCAGTATACAGCAGAACACTGAAGCTTTCTTT
.	TRBJ2-3	TRBD2	TRBV10-3	CAISDLPSGSPGDTQYF	TGTGCCATCAGCGACCTTCCTAGCGGGAGCCCCGGGGATACGCAGTATTTT
.	TRBJ1-1	TRBD1	TRBV6-6	CASTRTGVTEAFF	TGTGCCAGCACTCGGACAGGGGTGACTGAAGCTTTCTTT
once	TRBJ2-3	.	TRBV27	CASSLSGAGLRPWGTDTQYF	TGTGCCAGCAGTTTATCAGGTGCGGGTTTGAGACCGTGGGGCACAGATACGCAGTATTTT
.	TRBJ2-5	TRBD2	TRBV7-8	CASSLAGTTSGTKTQYF	TGTGCCAGCAGCTTAGCGGGGACCACTAGCGGGACGAAGACCCAGTACTTC
.	TRBJ1-1	TRBD1	TRBV5-1	CASRTHRGNTEAFF	TGCGCCAGCCGAACACACAGGGGTAACACTGAAGCTTTCTTT
.	TRBJ2-6	.	TRBV7-3	CASSLTRTGSLSGANVLTF	TGTGCCAGCAGCTTAACGAGGACGGGAAGTTTGTCTGGGGCCAACGTCCTGACTTTC
.	TRBJ1-3	TRBD1	TRBV28	CASSPADRASGNTIYF	TGTGCCAGCAGTCCGGCGGACAGGGCCTCTGGAAACACCATATATTTT
.	TRBJ2-1	TRBD1	TRBV6-1	CASKTSGGEYNEQFF	TGTGCCAGCAAGACATCAGGGGGCGAGTACAATGAGCAGTTCTTC
.	TRBJ2-3	TRBD2	TRBV6-4	CASSTTSGSHSDTQYF	TGTGCCAGCAGTACTACTAGCGGGAGTCATTCGGATACGCAGTATTTT